The clone carrying this TCR beta chain was detected ten times or more. Its antigen remains unknown. 5'RACE generated cDNA with 10-nucleotide random UMIs. TCRdb redid the calling of the 5' RACE reads with MiXCR, one entry per CDR3 protein. Among tens of thousands of distinct CDR3 sequences listed, under 3.5% were seen once. This entry is derived from a study of neurological immune-mediated disorders. Study summary: Disease course was recorded as relapsing-remitting for roughly 30 and secondary progressive for about 8.5% of the roughly 35 multiple sclerosis patients.

J lost 6 bases, V lost 6 bases, and 8 bases had no gene match. The CDR3 runs 14 residues. Germline V gene sequence: CDR1 MNHEY, CDR2 SVGAGI. Findings and caveats of the study: In HTLV-1-associated myelopathy, TCR clonal expansion was greatest, and in multiple sclerosis it was least, below healthy controls.

The sequenced sample was PBMCs. The source of this sequence is a man between 35 and 55 years old with multiple sclerosis. The V and J genes are TRBV6-5 and TRBJ2-1; 7 nucleotides match TRBD2. CDR3 in DNA: TGTGCCAGCAGATTTCCCGGGACTACCAATGAGCAGTTCTTC. This translates into CASRFPGTTNEQFF.